These 28 T cell receptor beta chains originate from one sample sequenced in a study of cytomegalovirus exposure and HLA in healthy donors. Assay used: immunoSEQ multiplex PCR; TCRdb lists only in-frame clones, some missing. This sample has 190,000 or so clones, with 75% to 85% found just once. Material for sequencing was PBMCs. The source of these receptors is a woman aged 25 to 45 in good health and CMV-seropositive.

The rearrangement joins TRBV9 to TRBJ1-1, with D tentatively TRBD1 (5 bases). V was pared by 1 base and J by 1 base, with 11 bases between. This CDR3 comprises 15 residues. CDR1 and CDR2 (germline): SGDLS, YYNGEE. The CDR3 spells CASSVRAGKNTEAFF. CDR3 DNA: TGTGCCAGCAGCGTAAGGGCAGGGAAGAACACTGAAGCTTTCTTT.

The rearrangement uses TRBV28 and TRBJ1-2; D unresolved. From germline, CDR1 is MDHEN and CDR2 SYDVKM. The CDR3 totals 15 residues. Trimming shortened V by 4 bases and J by 3 bases, and 15 bases separated the two germline ends. Written as DNA, the CDR3 is TGTGCCAGCAGTTCACCCTTCTCAGGTGACTATGGCTACACCTTC. Residues: CASSSPFSGDYGYTF.

The chain carries TRBV6-5 and TRBJ2-7, with 10 bases fitting TRBD2. Trimming at V came to 5 bases and at J to 7 bases, leaving 11 bases not matched to a gene. This CDR3 is 15 amino acids long. Germline CDR1 reads MNHEY; CDR2 reads SVGAGI. The CDR3 here is CASSTPSSGRGEQYF. In nucleotides, the CDR3 is TGTGCCAGCAGTACCCCCTCTAGCGGGAGAGGGGAGCAGTACTTC.

The chain carries TRBV30 and TRBJ1-1; 10 bases line up with TRBD1. The V segment lost 1 base and the J segment 5 bases; nucleotides outside the gene matches: 1. CDR1 is GTSNPN and CDR2 is SVGIG in the germline V gene (reference sequence). The CDR3 is 13 residues long. Here the CDR3 reads CAWSGQGATEAFF. As DNA, the CDR3 is TGTGCCTGGAGTGGACAGGGGGCGACTGAAGCTTTCTTT.

The chain has TRBV5-1 and TRBJ1-2; TRBD1 matches 9 bases. This CDR3 comprises 18 residues. Germline V lookup: CDR1 SGHRS, CDR2 YFSETQ. Germline trimming cut 2 bases from V and 0 bases from J; bases unmatched to any gene: 11. The CDR3: CASSLNIPGQGTNYGYTF. In DNA, the CDR3 is TGCGCCAGCAGCTTAAATATACCGGGACAGGGCACTAACTATGGCTACACCTTC.

The rearrangement joins TRBV7-9 to TRBJ2-7, with 8 bases identical to TRBD2. The CDR3 is 15 amino acids. V trimming: 5 bases; J trimming: 2 bases; junction bases outside the gene matches: 8. Germline values: CDR1 SEHNR, CDR2 FQNEAQ (reference sequence). CDR3 sequence reads: CASSATSGVTYEQYF. Written as DNA, the CDR3 is TGTGCCAGCAGCGCAACTAGCGGAGTTACCTACGAGCAGTACTTC.

The rearrangement joins TRBV7-9 to TRBJ1-1, with a weak D call TRBD1 (5 bases). The V gene lost 5 bases and the J gene lost 0 bases, with 10 bases spanning the gap. Germline V lookup: CDR1 SEHNR, CDR2 FQNEAQ (reference sequence). The CDR3 has 14 residues. Written as DNA, the CDR3 is TGTGCCAGCAGCAGCAGGGTAGTGAACACTGAAGCTTTCTTT. Its translation is CASSSRVVNTEAFF.

The chain recombines TRBV7-2 with TRBJ2-1; D is undetermined. This CDR3 has 14 residues. Germline V gene lookup returns CDR1 SGHTA and CDR2 FQGNSA. Trimming cost V 3 bases and J 0 bases, with 6 bases left between them. CDR3 nucleotide sequence: TGTGCCAGCAGCTTCAGTTCCTCCTACAATGAGCAGTTCTTC. This translates into CASSFSSSYNEQFF.

This clone was seen just once. The chain employs TRBV2 and TRBJ2-5; no clear D. Trimming took 3 bases from V and 7 from J, leaving 9 bases between them. The CDR3 totals 12 residues. From germline, CDR1 is SNHLY and CDR2 FYNNEI. Written as DNA, the CDR3 is TGTGCCAGCAGTGAGGTTAGAGGGACCCAGTACTTC. Its protein product is CASSEVRGTQYF.

Only one count was recorded for this clone. J is TRBJ2-1 and V is TRBV5-1; 13 nucleotides line up with TRBD2. Germline V lookup: CDR1 SGHRS, CDR2 YFSETQ. The CDR3 is made up of 15 amino acids. V trimming: 3 bases; J trimming: 8 bases; junction bases outside the gene matches: 5. This CDR3 is CASSYGTSGTHEQFF. CDR3 nucleotides: TGCGCCAGCAGCTACGGGACTAGCGGGACGCATGAGCAGTTCTTC. The full variable domain, with the rest looked up from reference TRBV5-1 and TRBJ2-1, is KAGVTQTPRYLIKTRGQQVTLSCSPISGHRSVSWYQQTPGQGLQFLFEYFSETQRNKGNFPGRFSGRQFSNSRSEMNVSTLELGDSALYLCASSYGTSGTHEQFFGPGTRLTVL.

The chain joins TRBV6-5 to TRBJ2-1; the D gene is possibly TRBD1 (6 bases). The germline gives CDR1 MNHEY, CDR2 SVGAGI. This CDR3 comprises 14 residues. Trimming stripped 2 bases from V and 3 bases from J, with 8 bases between. The CDR3 nucleotides are TGTGCCAGCAGTTACCTGGACAGCTACAATGAGCAGTTCTTC. The encoded protein is CASSYLDSYNEQFF.

This chain joins TRBV19 and TRBJ2-1; 8 nucleotides line up with TRBD2. Germline V CDR1 and CDR2: LNHDA, SQIVND (reference sequence). The length of the CDR3 is 14 residues. The trim removed 0 bases at V and 13 bases at J, leaving 8 bases unmatched. CDR3 DNA sequence: TGTGCCAGTAGTATAGATCCAGCGGGAGTGTACCAGTTCTTC. Amino acids: CASSIDPAGVYQFF.

This sequence joins TRBV28 and TRBJ2-1; D ambiguous. Deletions cut 4 bases from V and 6 bases from J, with 7 bases between. The CDR3 totals 12 residues. CDR1 is MDHEN and CDR2 is SYDVKM in the germline V gene. The CDR3 protein is CASSYNSNEQFF. The CDR3 DNA sequence: TGTGCCAGCAGTTATAATAGCAATGAGCAGTTCTTC. Variable domain in full (rest from reference TRBV28 and TRBJ2-1): DVKVTQSSRYLVKRTGEKVFLECVQDMDHENMFWYRQDPGLGLRLIYFSYDVKMKEKGDIPEGYSVSREKKERFSLILESASTNQTSMYLCASSYNSNEQFFGPGTRLTVL.

V is TRBV7-9 and J is TRBJ2-5, with TRBD1 as a possible D gene (6 bases). In germline, CDR1 is SEHNR, CDR2 FQNEAQ (reference sequence). V lost 0 bases and J 1 base, leaving 12 bases between the germline ends. This CDR3 has 16 amino acids. CDR3 region: CASSLAGASSQETQYF. CDR3 DNA: TGTGCCAGCAGCTTAGCGGGGGCTAGTTCCCAAGAGACCCAGTACTTC. The complete variable domain, with remaining parts taken from reference TRBV7-9 and TRBJ2-5, reads DTGVSQNPRHKITKRGQNVTFRCDPISEHNRLYWYRQTLGQGPEFLTYFQNEAQLEKSRLLSDRFSAERPKGSFSTLEIQRTEQGDSAMYLCASSLAGASSQETQYFGPGTRLLVL.

The chain is built from TRBV28 and TRBJ2-6; D uncertain. The V end was cut by 6 bases, the J end by 4 bases, with 7 bases between. CDR1 MDHEN and CDR2 SYDVKM come from the germline V gene. The CDR3 consists of 13 residues. In DNA, the CDR3 is TGTGCCAGCAGACCTACCGGGGCCAACGTCCTGACTTTC. Amino acids: CASRPTGANVLTF.

V is TRBV14 and J is TRBJ2-7; 7 bases map to TRBD1. The V segment lost 3 bases and the J segment 6 bases; nucleotides outside the gene matches: 5. The CDR3 sequence is 13 residues long. The germline V gene encodes CDR1 SGHDN and CDR2 FVKESK. The CDR3 is CASSHTTGFEQYF. CDR3 in DNA: TGTGCCAGCAGCCACACGACAGGGTTCGAGCAGTACTTC.

The table lists this clone with a few counts. This chain joins TRBV7-2 and TRBJ1-1; 7 nucleotides line up with TRBD1. Per germline, CDR1 SGHTA and CDR2 FQGNSA. The CDR3 extends over 14 amino acids. The V segment lost 3 bases and the J segment 5 bases; nucleotides outside the gene matches: 6. CDR3 region: CASSFQAGGTEAFF. The CDR3 DNA is TGTGCCAGCAGCTTTCAGGCAGGGGGGACTGAAGCTTTCTTT.

The J gene is TRBJ2-2, the V gene TRBV7-9; D is ambiguous. This CDR3 comprises 15 residues. Germline V gene sequence: CDR1 SEHNR, CDR2 FQNEAQ (reference sequence). V was cut by 1 base and J by 2 bases, with 8 bases left in between. The CDR3 DNA reads TGTGCCAGCAGCTTAGACGGAGCTAACACCGGGGAGCTGTTTTTT. It translates to CASSLDGANTGELFF.

This chain connects TRBV28 to TRBJ2-4; D is possibly TRBD1 (7 bases). The germline V and J ends were trimmed by 8 bases and 4 bases, with 15 bases remaining between them. Germline V CDR1 and CDR2: MDHEN, SYDVKM. This CDR3 is built from 14 residues. CDR3 protein: CASSGGTEKNIQYF. The CDR3 DNA reads TGTGCCAGCTCCGGAGGGACAGAGAAAAACATTCAGTACTTC.

A few counts support this clone. The genes are TRBV5-6 and TRBJ2-7; D is ambiguous. V was trimmed by 1 base and J by 3 bases, leaving 8 bases between them. This CDR3 has 13 residues. CDR1 and CDR2 from the germline V gene are SGHDT and YYEEEE. Here the CDR3 reads CASSLSFSYEQYF. The DNA for the CDR3 is TGTGCCAGCAGCTTGTCCTTCAGCTACGAGCAGTACTTC.

The gene calls are TRBV6-6 and TRBJ2-2, with 11 bases matching TRBD2. V shed 10 bases and J 2 bases; nucleotides not matched to a gene: 9. The length of the CDR3 is 16 residues. CDR1 MNHNY and CDR2 SVGAGI come from the germline V gene (reference sequence). The CDR3 DNA sequence: TGTGCCATCTTTGACGGGACTAGCGGAAACACCGGGGAGCTGTTTTTT. It codes for CAIFDGTSGNTGELFF.

The rearrangement links TRBV2 to TRBJ2-1; the match to TRBD2 covers 10 bases. J gave up 0 bases and V 4 bases, and 6 bases lay outside the gene matches. This CDR3 region has 17 residues. In germline, CDR1 is SNHLY, CDR2 FYNNEI. The CDR3 sequence is CASSAGLADSSYNEQFF. DNA for the CDR3: TGTGCCAGCAGTGCAGGACTAGCGGACAGCTCCTACAATGAGCAGTTCTTC.

This chain uses TRBV6-5 with TRBJ2-7, with D maybe TRBD1 (5 bases). Between the trimmed V and J ends, which lost 8 bases and 2 bases, there was a span of 7 bases. The CDR3 runs to 11 residues. The germline V gene encodes CDR1 MNHEY and CDR2 SVGAGI. The CDR3 bases are TGTGCCAGCGACAGAACCTACGAGCAGTACTTC. This encodes CASDRTYEQYF.

The CDR3: CASSYSSGRTEGKYF. DNA of the CDR3: TGTGCCAGCAGTTACTCGAGCGGGCGGACCGAGGGGAAGTACTTC. This sequence joins TRBV6-5 and TRBJ2-7, with TRBD2 as a possible D gene (6 bases). CDR1 is MNHEY and CDR2 is SVGAGI in the germline V gene. CDR3 length: 15 residues. Trimming left V 0 bases short and J 11 bases short, with 20 bases between.

The chain joins TRBV27 to TRBJ2-2; the D gene is possibly TRBD2 (6 bases). Germline values: CDR1 MNHEY, CDR2 SMNVEV (reference sequence). The CDR3 totals 14 residues. V lost 6 bases, J lost 5 bases, and 13 bases lay in between. CDR3 protein: CASRPGLVTGELFF. CDR3 nucleotides: TGTGCCAGCAGACCGGGACTCGTTACCGGGGAGCTGTTTTTT.

The rearrangement links TRBV6-1 to TRBJ1-2; D call uncertain. This CDR3 has 13 residues. Germline V gene lookup returns CDR1 MNHNS and CDR2 SASEGT. Trimming shortened V by 6 bases and J by 8 bases, and 16 bases separated the two germline ends. For the CDR3, the DNA is TGTGCCAGCAGATTCCCGGGCTCGGGGGGCTACACCTTC. This codes for CASRFPGSGGYTF.

The chain carries TRBV29-1 and TRBJ2-3; possibly TRBD1 for D (5 bases). V was clipped by 0 bases and J by 0 bases, with 10 bases between them. The CDR3 contains 15 residues. CDR1 SQVTM and CDR2 ANQGSEA come from the germline V gene. Here the CDR3 DNA reads TGCAGCGTTGAAGATCTTAACAGGAGCACAGATACGCAGTATTTT. Translated: CSVEDLNRSTDTQYF.

The CDR3 bases are TGTGCCAGTAGAAGGGGCGGCAGGGGGCCCGGGGAGCTGTTTTTT. It yields the protein CASRRGGRGPGELFF. J is TRBJ2-2 and V is TRBV19; 8 bases fit TRBD1. The ends lost 6 bases at V and 6 bases at J; junction bases unmatched: 9. The CDR3 runs 15 residues. Germline lookup yields CDR1 LNHDA and CDR2 SQIVND (reference sequence).